These 19 T cell receptor beta chains came from one sample sequenced in a study of technical replicates of blood from several donors. Repertoires were generated with immunoSEQ multiplex PCR, while TCRdb's copy carries only in-frame clones and drops some. Of roughly 57,000 clones listed, around 96% are singletons. The sample consisted of PBMCs. The source is a human donor in good health. Some clones in this sample may be carry-over from other donors' samples.

The genes are TRBV7-9 and TRBJ2-3; tentatively, D is TRBD1 (6 bases). The germline V and J ends were trimmed by 6 bases and 3 bases, with 19 bases remaining between them. The CDR3 runs to 16 residues. Germline CDR1 reads SEHNR; CDR2 reads FQNEAQ (reference sequence). The CDR3 DNA follows: TGTGCCAGCAGTACATATCTCCAGGGGTGGACAGATACGCAGTATTTT. It translates to CASSTYLQGWTDTQYF.

The CDR3 protein is CASRSGNSPLHF. CDR3 DNA: TGTGCCAGCAGGTCAGGGAATTCACCCCTCCACTTT. This chain links TRBV5-6 with TRBJ1-6, with a weak D call TRBD1 (5 bases). In germline, CDR1 is SGHDT, CDR2 YYEEEE. Between the trimmed V and J ends, which lost 5 bases and 7 bases, there was a span of 7 bases. The CDR3 totals 12 residues.

The V call is TRBV9, the J call TRBJ2-1; TRBD2 agrees at 12 bases. This CDR3 has 16 amino acids. Germline V gives CDR1 SGDLS, CDR2 YYNGEE. Trimming took 3 bases from V and 7 from J; bases not matched to a gene: 8. The CDR3 spells CASSADLAGGLNEQFF. DNA for the CDR3: TGTGCCAGCAGCGCCGACCTAGCGGGGGGGCTTAATGAGCAGTTCTTC. The entire variable domain, with the rest obtained from reference TRBV9 and TRBJ2-1, is as follows: DSGVTQTPKHLITATGQRVTLRCSPRSGDLSVYWYQQSLDQGLQFLIQYYNGEERAKGNILERFSAQQFPDLHSELNLSSLELGDSALYFCASSADLAGGLNEQFFGPGTRLTVL.

The genes are TRBV5-1 and TRBJ2-2, with 8 bases identical to TRBD1. In germline, CDR1 is SGHRS, CDR2 YFSETQ. The CDR3 sequence is 17 residues long. V trimming: 2 bases; J trimming: 4 bases; junction bases outside the gene matches: 10. This chain's CDR3 is CASSFTFRGPLTGELFF. CDR3 bases: TGCGCCAGCAGCTTCACCTTCAGGGGGCCACTCACCGGGGAGCTGTTTTTT.

The V call is TRBV4-1, the J call TRBJ1-6; possible D gene TRBD1, 5 bases. The V gene lost 0 bases and the J gene lost 0 bases, with 15 bases spanning the gap. CDR3 length: 19 residues. CDR1 and CDR2 (germline): MGHRA, YSYEKL. CDR3 nucleotide sequence: TGCGCCAGCAGCCAAGATTACCGAAGACAGAGCTCCTATAATTCACCCCTCCACTTT. It yields the protein CASSQDYRRQSSYNSPLHF.

This clone has just one count. J is TRBJ2-2 and V is TRBV5-1; D is possibly TRBD1 (5 bases). Germline lookup yields CDR1 SGHRS and CDR2 YFSETQ. V was shortened by 3 bases and J by 4 bases, with 7 bases between the two germline ends. The CDR3 has 13 residues. The CDR3 region has the DNA TGCGCCAGCAGCTGGACAAGCACCGGGGAGCTGTTTTTT. It specifies CASSWTSTGELFF.

CDR3 DNA sequence: TGTGCCAGCAGCTTAATGGGTGCTAGCGGGGGAGATACGCAGTATTTT. Translating gives CASSLMGASGGDTQYF. The chain links TRBV7-3 to TRBJ2-3; the match to TRBD2 covers 10 bases. CDR1 SGHTA and CDR2 FQGTGA come from the germline V gene. The V segment lost 1 base and the J segment 5 bases; nucleotides outside the gene matches: 6. The CDR3 loop spans 16 amino acids.

This chain connects TRBV4-1 to TRBJ2-1, with 7 bases matching TRBD2. The CDR3 contains 17 residues. Looked up from germline, CDR1 is MGHRA and CDR2 is YSYEKL. The junction had 9 bases not matched to a gene; V was cut back by 0 bases and J by 4 bases. CDR3 sequence: CASSQDVASGRYNEQFF. CDR3 bases: TGCGCCAGCAGCCAAGATGTCGCTAGCGGACGTTACAATGAGCAGTTCTTC.

V usage is TRBV6-5 and J usage is TRBJ2-3, with TRBD2 identical over 9 bases. The ends lost 2 bases at V and 7 bases at J; junction bases unmatched: 4. This CDR3 is built from 14 residues. Germline CDR1 reads MNHEY; CDR2 reads SVGAGI. CDR3 nucleotides: TGTGCCAGCAGTTACGTGCGGGGGGGGTATACGCAGTATTTT. It yields the protein CASSYVRGGYTQYF.

This rearrangement joins TRBV5-4 to TRBJ1-2; 7 bases match TRBD1. Germline values: CDR1 SGHNT, CDR2 YYREEE (reference sequence). Trimming removed 4 bases from V and 2 bases from J; junction bases left unmatched: 2. This CDR3 contains 13 residues. CDR3 sequence: CASSLDRNYGYTF. CDR3 nucleotide sequence: TGTGCCAGCAGCCTGGACAGGAACTATGGCTACACCTTC. The full variable domain, completed using reference TRBV5-4 and TRBJ1-2, is ETGVTQSPTHLIKTRGQQVTLRCSSQSGHNTVSWYQQALGQGPQFIFQYYREEENGRGNFPPRFSGLQFPNYSSELNVNALELDDSALYLCASSLDRNYGYTFGSGTRLTVV.

This clone showed up just once. The chain has TRBV18 and TRBJ1-1; TRBD1 is a possible D gene (6 bases). Deletions cut 8 bases from V and 1 base from J, with 14 bases between. The CDR3 is made up of 14 amino acids. Per the germline V gene, CDR1 is KGHSH and CDR2 is LQKENI. CDR3 sequence: CASGVGGQNTEAFF. In DNA, the CDR3 is TGTGCCAGCGGGGTGGGGGGGCAGAACACTGAAGCTTTCTTT.

This clone appeared a few times. V usage is TRBV6-6 and J usage is TRBJ1-5; the D is unclear. Trimming shortened V by 3 bases and J by 9 bases, and 6 bases separated the two germline ends. The CDR3 is 11 amino acids. Per the germline V gene, CDR1 is MNHNY and CDR2 is SVGAGI (reference sequence). The CDR3 DNA follows: TGTGCCAGCAGTTATAGTGGGCCCCAGCATTTT. The encoded protein is CASSYSGPQHF.

The V gene is TRBV7-2, the J gene TRBJ2-5; tentatively, D is TRBD2 (6 bases). Between the trimmed V and J ends, which lost 5 bases and 4 bases, there was a span of 14 bases. The CDR3 is made up of 14 amino acids. Per germline, CDR1 SGHTA and CDR2 FQGNSA. The CDR3 DNA is TGTGCCAGCAGCCCCTCCTCGGGAGTAGAGACCCAGTACTTC. Translating it yields CASSPSSGVETQYF.

The chain links TRBV7-3 to TRBJ2-3; D remains ambiguous. V lost 1 base and J 0 bases, leaving 8 bases between the germline ends. Germline CDR1 and CDR2: SGHTA and FQGTGA. The CDR3 extends over 15 amino acids. CDR3 region: CASSLSSPSTDTQYF. The CDR3, as DNA: TGTGCCAGCAGCTTAAGCAGTCCTAGCACAGATACGCAGTATTTT.

By share, this clone ranks as medium-sized. The chain employs TRBV7-6 and TRBJ2-2, with 10 bases fitting TRBD1. The V gene's germline CDR1 is SGHVS and CDR2 FNYEAQ. The CDR3 covers 17 residues. Trimming cost V 5 bases and J 0 bases; bases outside gene matches: 6. The CDR3 loop reads CASSTDRGWSNTGELFF. In DNA, the CDR3 is TGTGCCAGCAGCACGGACAGGGGGTGGTCGAACACCGGGGAGCTGTTTTTT.

The chain employs TRBV25-1 and TRBJ1-3; tentative D call: TRBD1 (5 bases). V was shortened by 4 bases and J by 2 bases, with 15 bases between the two germline ends. This CDR3 comprises 16 residues. The germline V gene encodes CDR1 MGHDK and CDR2 SYGVNS. CDR3 amino acids: CASSGPQGSAGNTIYF. The CDR3 nucleotides are TGTGCCAGCAGTGGCCCCCAGGGATCGGCTGGAAACACCATATATTTT.

V is TRBV4-3 and J is TRBJ2-1, with TRBD2 identical over 11 bases. In germline, CDR1 is LGHNA, CDR2 YSLEER. Losses at the gene ends were 1 base for V and 6 bases for J; bases not matched to a gene: 2. CDR3 length: 15 residues. CDR3 in amino acids: CASSQGLAGGNEQFF. The CDR3 region has the DNA TGCGCCAGCAGCCAAGGGCTAGCGGGAGGCAATGAGCAGTTCTTC.

The chain employs TRBV2 and TRBJ2-2; 8 positions agree with TRBD1. The CDR3 length is 13 residues. V lost 7 bases and J lost 4; bases outside the gene matches: 2. Germline V gene sequence: CDR1 SNHLY, CDR2 FYNNEI. This chain's CDR3 is CASTGQGTGELFF. The CDR3 DNA is TGTGCCAGCACAGGACAGGGCACCGGGGAGCTGTTTTTT.

V gene TRBV2 combines with J gene TRBJ1-2, with TRBD1 as a possible D gene (5 bases). V was trimmed by 8 bases and J by 8 bases, leaving 12 bases between them. Germline V gene lookup returns CDR1 SNHLY and CDR2 FYNNEI. The CDR3 is 11 amino acids. As DNA, the CDR3 is TGTGCCAGCCGGCAGGGATGGGGCTACACCTTC. Translating it yields CASRQGWGYTF.